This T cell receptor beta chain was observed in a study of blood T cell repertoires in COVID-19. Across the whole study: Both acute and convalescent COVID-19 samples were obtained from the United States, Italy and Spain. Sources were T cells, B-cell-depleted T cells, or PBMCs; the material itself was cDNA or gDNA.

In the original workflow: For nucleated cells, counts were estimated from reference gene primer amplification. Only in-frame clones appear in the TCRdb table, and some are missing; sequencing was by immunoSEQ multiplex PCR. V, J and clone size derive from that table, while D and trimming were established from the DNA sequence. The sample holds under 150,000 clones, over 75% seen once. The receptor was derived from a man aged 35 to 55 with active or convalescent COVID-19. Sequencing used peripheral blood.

In nucleotides, the CDR3 is TGTGCCAGCAGCCGGGGTAGGGGAGGAGTAGCTTTCTTT. Its protein is CASSRGRGGVAFF. This chain connects TRBV6-5 to TRBJ1-1, with D possibly matching TRBD1 (5 bases). The V gene lost 6 bases and the J gene lost 10 bases, with 18 bases spanning the gap. CDR1 MNHEY and CDR2 SVGAGI come from the germline V gene. The CDR3 is 13 amino acids.